Included here is one T cell receptor (beta chain) sequence, with context. Antigen unknown. CDR1 and CDR2 (germline): SGHVS, FQNEAQ. This CDR3 spans 16 amino acids. V dropped 0 bases and J dropped 4 bases, with 15 bases sitting between them. The record originates from a study of cytomegalovirus exposure and HLA in healthy donors. Notes on the study in general: Some V segments could not be told apart, so they were left out, TRBV6-2 and TRBV6-3 among them.

Healthy bone marrow donors made up the cohort. The PCR employed 60 Vbeta primers together with 13 Jbeta primers. Assay used: immunoSEQ multiplex PCR; TCRdb lists only in-frame clones, some missing. The table lists under 200,000 clones, approximately 88% of them singletons. Sequencing used PBMCs. The receptor was isolated from a man aged 30-40 years in good health and CMV-seronegative. The rearrangement joins TRBV7-8 to TRBJ1-2; D might be TRBD1 (6 bases). CDR3 sequence: CASSLALRQGSYGYTF. Here the CDR3 DNA reads TGTGCCAGCAGCTTAGCTTTACGGCAGGGGAGCTATGGCTACACCTTC.